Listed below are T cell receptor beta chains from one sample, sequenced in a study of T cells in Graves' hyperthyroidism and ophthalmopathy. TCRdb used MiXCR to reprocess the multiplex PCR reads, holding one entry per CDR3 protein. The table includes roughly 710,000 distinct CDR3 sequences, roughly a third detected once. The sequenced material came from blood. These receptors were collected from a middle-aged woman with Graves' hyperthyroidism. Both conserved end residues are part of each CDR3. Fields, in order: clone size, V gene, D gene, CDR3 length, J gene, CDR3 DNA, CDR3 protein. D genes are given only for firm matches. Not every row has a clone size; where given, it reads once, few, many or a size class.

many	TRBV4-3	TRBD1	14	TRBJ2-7	TGCGCCAGCAGCCAAGGGGACAGGGACTACGAGCAGTACTTC	CASSQGDRDYEQYF
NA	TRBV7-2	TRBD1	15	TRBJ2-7	TGTGCCAGCAGCTTAGCGGGACAGGATTCCTACGAGCAGTACTTC	CASSLAGQDSYEQYF
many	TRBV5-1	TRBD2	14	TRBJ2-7	TGCGCCAGCAGCAAGATTAGCGGGACGAACGAGCAGTACTTC	CASSKISGTNEQYF
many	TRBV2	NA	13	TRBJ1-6	TGTGCCAGCAGTGAAGGCCGACAGTCTTACCTCCACTTT	CASSEGRQSYLHF
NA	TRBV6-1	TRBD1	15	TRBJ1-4	TGTGCCAGCAGTGAGGGACAGGGATCGGGGGAAAAACTGTTTTTT	CASSEGQGSGEKLFF
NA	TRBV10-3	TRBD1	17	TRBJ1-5	TGTGCCATCAGTGAGAAAGTGGACAGGGACGGGGCACAGCCCCAGCATTTT	CAISEKVDRDGAQPQHF
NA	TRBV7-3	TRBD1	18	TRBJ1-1	TGTGCCAGCAGCGTAGGGGGCCGAACTTCCCAGGGTAACACTGAAGCTTTCTTT	CASSVGGRTSQGNTEAFF
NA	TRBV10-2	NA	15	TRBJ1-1	TGTGCCAGCAGTTTTAGTTGGGGAATCGACACTGAAGCTTTCTTT	CASSFSWGIDTEAFF
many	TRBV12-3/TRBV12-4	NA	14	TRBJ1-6	TGTGCCAGCGGGATAGACAGATTTAATTCACCCCTCCACTTT	CASGIDRFNSPLHF
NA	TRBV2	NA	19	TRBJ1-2	TGTGCCAGCAGCACCCTAGGGGCACTCCCCTTCTCCCGCGGGAGTGGCTACACCTTC	CASSTLGALPFSRGSGYTF
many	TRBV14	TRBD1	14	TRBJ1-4	TGTGCCAGCAGCCAAGGGACAGGAGGGAGTAAACTGTTTTTT	CASSQGTGGSKLFF
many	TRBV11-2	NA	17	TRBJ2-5	TGTGCCAGCAGCTTACCTGAGGATTGGGGAGAGAAAGAGACCCAGTACTTC	CASSLPEDWGEKETQYF
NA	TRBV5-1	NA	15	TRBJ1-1	TGCGCCAGCAGCTTGGTTAGTGGGACAAACCCGGGGGCTTTCTTT	CASSLVSGTNPGAFF
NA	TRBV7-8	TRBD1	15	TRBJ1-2	TGTGCCAGCAGCCTGGGACAGGAAAATCGCTATGGCTACACCTTC	CASSLGQENRYGYTF
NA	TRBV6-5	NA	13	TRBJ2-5	TGTGCCAGCAGTTACAAGACAACAGAGACCCAGTACTTC	CASSYKTTETQYF
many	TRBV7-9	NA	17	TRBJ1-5	TGTGCCAGCAGCTTAGCGAAGACGGATGATAGCAATCAGCCCCAGCATTTT	CASSLAKTDDSNQPQHF
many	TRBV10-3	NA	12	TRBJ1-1	TGTGCCATCAGCACCCCAGGGGCTGAAGCTTTCTTT	CAISTPGAEAFF
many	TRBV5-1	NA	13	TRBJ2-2	TGCGCCAGCAGCTTTTTAGGGTCCGGGGAGCTGTTTTTT	CASSFLGSGELFF
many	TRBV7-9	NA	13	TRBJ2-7	TGTGCCAGCAGCTTAGGGGAACCCTACGAGCAGTACTTC	CASSLGEPYEQYF
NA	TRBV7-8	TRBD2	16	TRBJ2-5	TGTGCCAGCAGCTTATATGGAGCGGGAGGGGAAGAGACCCAGTACTTC	CASSLYGAGGEETQYF
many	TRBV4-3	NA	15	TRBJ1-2	TGCGCCAGCAGCCAAGGGCCGGGGCCGGGGTATGGCTACACCTTC	CASSQGPGPGYGYTF
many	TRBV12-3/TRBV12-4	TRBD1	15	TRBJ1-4	TGTGCCAGCAGTTACCCCGGCGGGACAGGGGAGAAACTGTTTTTT	CASSYPGGTGEKLFF
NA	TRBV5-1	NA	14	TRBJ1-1	TGCGCCAGCAGAGCAGGGAGTAGCGGCACTGAAGCTTTCTTT	CASRAGSSGTEAFF
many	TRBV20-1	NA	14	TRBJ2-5	TGCAGTGCCAGCGGTGGGGCGGGGAAGGAGACCCAGTACTTC	CSASGGAGKETQYF
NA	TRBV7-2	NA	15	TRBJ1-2	TGCGCCAGCAGCCAAGAAGGAGGGGTGGGGGGTGGCTACACCTTC	CASSQEGGVGGGYTF
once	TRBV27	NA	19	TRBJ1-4	TGTGCCAGCAGTTACATGGGCCTGCCTCAGGGTACAACTAATGAAAAACTGTTTTTT	CASSYMGLPQGTTNEKLFF
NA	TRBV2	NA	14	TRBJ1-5	TGTGCCAGCAGTCGGACTAGCGAGCGGCAGCCCCAGCATTTT	CASSRTSERQPQHF
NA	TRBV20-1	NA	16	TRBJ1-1	TGCAGTGCTAGAACCCCCGTATGGGAAACGAACACTGAAGCTTTCTTT	CSARTPVWETNTEAFF
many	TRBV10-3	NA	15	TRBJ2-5	TGTGCCATCAGTGAGTCTAGACACATCCAAGAGACCCAGTACTTC	CAISESRHIQETQYF
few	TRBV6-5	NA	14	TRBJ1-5	TGTGCCAGCAAGGGCTCATATAGCAATCAGCCCCAGCATTTT	CASKGSYSNQPQHF
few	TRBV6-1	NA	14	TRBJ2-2	TGTGCCAGCAGTGACAAAGGGAACACCGGGGAGCTGTTTTTT	CASSDKGNTGELFF
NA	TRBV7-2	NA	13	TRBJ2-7	TGTGCCAGCAGCTTCCCGTACACCTACGAGCAGTACTTC	CASSFPYTYEQYF
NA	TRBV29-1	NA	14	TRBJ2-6	TGCAGCTCCGGACGGACCTCTGGGGCCAACGTCCTGACTTTC	CSSGRTSGANVLTF
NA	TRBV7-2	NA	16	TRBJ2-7	TGTGCCAGCAGCTTAGGGTCCGGGGTGAGCTCCTACGAGCAGTACTTC	CASSLGSGVSSYEQYF
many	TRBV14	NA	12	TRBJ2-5	TGTGCCAGCAGCCAAGATTGGAAGACCCAGTACTTC	CASSQDWKTQYF
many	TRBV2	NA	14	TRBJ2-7	TGTGCCAGCAGTTTATCACAAGAGCCCTACGAGCAGTACTTC	CASSLSQEPYEQYF
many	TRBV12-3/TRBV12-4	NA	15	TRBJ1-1	TGTGCCAGCAGTTTACCCGGACACTACAACACTGAAGCTTTCTTT	CASSLPGHYNTEAFF
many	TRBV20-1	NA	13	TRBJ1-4	TGCAGTGCTTGTACCGGGACGGATGAAAAACTGTTTTTT	CSACTGTDEKLFF
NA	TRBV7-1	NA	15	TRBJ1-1	TGTGCCAGCAGCTCTTACCTTTTCCGGGACACTGAAGCTTTCTTT	CASSSYLFRDTEAFF
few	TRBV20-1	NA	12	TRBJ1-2	TGCAGTGCTACACAGGGAAACTATGGCTACACCTTC	CSATQGNYGYTF
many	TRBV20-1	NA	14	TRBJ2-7	TGCAGTGCCCCGGGACCTCAAGCCTCCTACGAGCAGTACTTC	CSAPGPQASYEQYF
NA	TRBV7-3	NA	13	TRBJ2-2	TGTGCCAGCAGCTTATGGGACGGAGGGGAGCTGTTTTTT	CASSLWDGGELFF
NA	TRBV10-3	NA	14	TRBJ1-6	TGTGCCATCAGTGAGAGGACAGAAGAGTCACCCCTCCACTTT	CAISERTEESPLHF
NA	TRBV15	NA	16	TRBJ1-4	TGTGCCACCAGCAGAGATTTGGGGGGAACTAATGAAAAACTGTTTTTT	CATSRDLGGTNEKLFF
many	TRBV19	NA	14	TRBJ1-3	TGTGCCAGTAGTGCGGGACCGGCTTCCGGTACCATATATTTT	CASSAGPASGTIYF
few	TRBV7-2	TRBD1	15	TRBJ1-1	TGTGCCAGCAGCCACGGAAGGACAGGGTCGACTGAAGCTTTCTTT	CASSHGRTGSTEAFF
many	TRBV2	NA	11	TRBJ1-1	TGTGCCAGCAATGGGTACACTGAAGCTTTCTTT	CASNGYTEAFF
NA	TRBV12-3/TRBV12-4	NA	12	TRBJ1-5	TGTGCCAGCACCCTCAGGGGTCAGCCCCAGCATTTT	CASTLRGQPQHF
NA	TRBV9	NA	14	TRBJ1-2	TGTGCCAGCAGCGGCTACAGGGAGAACTATGGCTACACCTTC	CASSGYRENYGYTF
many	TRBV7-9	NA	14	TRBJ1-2	TGTGCCAGCAGCTTATTGACCCCGAACTATGGCTACACCTTC	CASSLLTPNYGYTF
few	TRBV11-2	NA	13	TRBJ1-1	TGTGCCAGCAGCTGGCAGGGATTCACTGAAGCTTTCTTT	CASSWQGFTEAFF
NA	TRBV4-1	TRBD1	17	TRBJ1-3	TGCGCCAGCAGCCAAATCGGGCAGGGGGTCCCTGGAAACACCATATATTTT	CASSQIGQGVPGNTIYF
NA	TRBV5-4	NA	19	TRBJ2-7	TGTGCCAGCAGCTTAGAAGACCTAGGGGGGGCAGGTTTAACCTACGAGCAGTACTTC	CASSLEDLGGAGLTYEQYF
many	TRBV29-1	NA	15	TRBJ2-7	TGCAGCGTTGTTTCCCCGGCAGGGTCTCCCTACGAGCAGTACTTC	CSVVSPAGSPYEQYF